Listed below are T cell receptor beta chains from one sample, sequenced in a study of blood T cell repertoires in COVID-19. The repertoire was sequenced with immunoSEQ multiplex PCR; TCRdb's copy has only in-frame clones and lacks some. There are fewer than 90,000 clones in the sample; about four fifths occur only once, and around 10% lies in the top ten. The sequenced sample was peripheral blood. These receptor sequences come from a man over 45 with acute or convalescent COVID-19. Both conserved end residues are part of each CDR3. A D gene is named only where the DNA matches it firmly. Size is omitted from some rows. Given values are once, few, many or a class for expanded clones.

J gene | V gene | clone size | D gene | CDR3 DNA | CDR3 protein
TRBJ1-1 | TRBV24-1 | . | TRBD1 | TGTGCCACCAGTGAGTCCGGGACAGTCACTGAAGCTTTCTTT | CATSESGTVTEAFF
TRBJ2-5 | TRBV5-1 | . | . | TGCGCCAGCTTACCAACGTCCGGGCAAGAGACCCAGTACTTC | CASLPTSGQETQYF
TRBJ1-1 | TRBV30 | once | . | TGTGCCTGGATAGGGTCGATCTTAGGGGTCCAAGCTTTCTTT | CAWIGSILGVQAFF
TRBJ2-7 | TRBV3-1/TRBV3-2 | . | . | TGTGCCAGCAGCCAAGTTCGGGAGAGGCAGTACTTC | CASSQVRERQYF
TRBJ1-5 | TRBV18 | few | TRBD1 | TGTGCCAGCTCACTTACTCCGGGACAGGGCTTTTATAGCAATCAGCCCCAGCATTTT | CASSLTPGQGFYSNQPQHF
TRBJ2-5 | TRBV7-3 | . | . | TGTGCCAGCAGCCCTGCTATCGGGGAGACCCAGTACTTC | CASSPAIGETQYF
TRBJ1-5 | TRBV18 | . | . | TGTGCCAGCTCAGATGGGACAAATCAGCCCCAGCATTTT | CASSDGTNQPQHF
TRBJ1-1 | TRBV19 | . | TRBD1 | TGTGCCAGTAGTATACGGACAGGTACTGAAGCTTTCTTT | CASSIRTGTEAFF
TRBJ1-1 | TRBV30 | . | . | TGTGCCTGGAGTGACAGGGACACTGAAGCTTTCTTT | CAWSDRDTEAFF
TRBJ1-6 | TRBV7-2 | . | TRBD1 | TGTGCCAGCAGCTTAGGGGGGACAGCTCGATCAAGGCTTTCACCCCTCCACTTT | CASSLGGTARSRLSPLHF
TRBJ2-5 | TRBV7-2 | . | . | TGTGCCAGCAGCTTAGAAACAGGGTCATTAGGGACCCAGTACTTC | CASSLETGSLGTQYF
TRBJ1-2 | TRBV12-3/TRBV12-4 | few | . | TGTGCCAGCAGTTCATTCTATGGCTACACCTTC | CASSSFYGYTF
TRBJ2-2 | TRBV5-6 | . | TRBD1 | TGTGCCAGCACCCTAGGGGGCCAAGGGGAGCTGTTTTTT | CASTLGGQGELFF
TRBJ1-2 | TRBV27 | once | TRBD1 | TGTGCCAGCAGTTTGGGTCAGGGGGCCTATGGCTACACCTTC | CASSLGQGAYGYTF
TRBJ2-5 | TRBV5-1 | . | TRBD2 | TGCGCCAGCGCAATGACTAGCGGGAATGGGGAGACCCAGTACTTC | CASAMTSGNGETQYF
TRBJ1-5 | TRBV12-3/TRBV12-4 | . | . | TGTGCCAGCAGTTTCACCAGAAATCAGCCCCAGCATTTT | CASSFTRNQPQHF
TRBJ1-6 | TRBV29-1 | . | TRBD1 | TGCAGCGACCCCTATCCCGGACAGGGAGGTTCACCCCTCCACTTT | CSDPYPGQGGSPLHF
TRBJ1-2 | TRBV5-4 | . | TRBD1 | TGTGCCAGCAGCTTGGCGGGACAGGGTTCAAGCTACACCTTC | CASSLAGQGSSYTF
TRBJ1-2 | TRBV7-6 | . | TRBD1 | TGTGCCAGCAGCTCCGGACAGGGGGGCTACACCTTC | CASSSGQGGYTF
TRBJ2-7 | TRBV6-2/TRBV6-3 | . | TRBD1 | TGTGCCAGCAGCAATCCTGGACAGGGGGCTTTTAGGTACTTC | CASSNPGQGAFRYF
TRBJ1-1 | TRBV12-3/TRBV12-4 | . | . | TGTGCCAGCAGTTTTGGGCCCAGTGAAGCTTTCTTT | CASSFGPSEAFF
TRBJ2-1 | TRBV29-1 | . | . | TGCAGCGTTGAGGGGGCGAGGTTTCTTTACGATGAGCAGTTCTTC | CSVEGARFLYDEQFF
TRBJ1-3 | TRBV12-5 | . | . | TGTGCTAGTGGTTTATACAGGGTCTCTGGAAACACCATATATTTT | CASGLYRVSGNTIYF
TRBJ2-3 | TRBV28 | . | TRBD1 | TGTGCCAGCACGGGACAGACCGTTGATACGCAGTATTTT | CASTGQTVDTQYF